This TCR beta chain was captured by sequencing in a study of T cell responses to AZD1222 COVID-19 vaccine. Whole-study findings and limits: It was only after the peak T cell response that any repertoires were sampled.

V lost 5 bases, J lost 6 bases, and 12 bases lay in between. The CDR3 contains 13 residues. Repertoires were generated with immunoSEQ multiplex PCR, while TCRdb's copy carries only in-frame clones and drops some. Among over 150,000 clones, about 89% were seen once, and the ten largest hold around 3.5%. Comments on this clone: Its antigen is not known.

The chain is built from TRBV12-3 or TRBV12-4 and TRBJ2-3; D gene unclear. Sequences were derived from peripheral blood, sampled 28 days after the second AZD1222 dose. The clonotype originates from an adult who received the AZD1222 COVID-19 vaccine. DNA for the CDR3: TGTGCCAGCAGTCTGACCCCCCGGGATACGCAGTATTTT. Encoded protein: CASSLTPRDTQYF.